This TCR beta chain originates from a study of regulatory T cells in long-lasting Graves disease. Time point specified: persistent/refractory GD, antithyroid drugs over 5 years with positive TRAb. From PBMCs, RNA was extracted and then used to make the TCR library. Trimming took 5 bases from V and 9 from J, leaving 20 bases between them. Per the germline V gene, CDR1 is SGHAT and CDR2 is FQNNGV. CDR3 length: 16 amino acids. Building of the TCR beta libraries involved iRepertoire HTBI primers and Arm-PCR of CDR3 regions. Each CDR3 protein gets one entry after TCRdb re-called the multiplex PCR reads with MiXCR. The table lists under 500,000 distinct CDR3 sequences, about a fifth of them singletons, with under 25% in the top ten. Study-wide findings and caveats: It was in persistent disease that TRBV28, TRBJ1-2 and TRBJ2-5 were favored.

On this clonotype: Its specificity is unknown.

This specimen consisted of peripheral blood mononuclear cells (PBMCs), obtained when the disease was refractory, from a patient treated with antithyroid drugs. The chain couples TRBV11-2 to TRBJ1-6; D unclear. The origin of this receptor is a female donor with Graves disease. CDR3 sequence: CASSTLQFPKISPLHF. The CDR3 bases are TGTGCCAGCAGCACCCTTCAGTTTCCAAAGATTTCACCCCTCCACTTT.